The 9 T cell receptor beta chains listed next were all sequenced from one sample in a study of T cell responses to AZD1222 COVID-19 vaccine. The repertoire was sequenced with immunoSEQ multiplex PCR; TCRdb's copy has only in-frame clones and lacks some. The sample lists roughly 150,000 clones; roughly nine tenths were seen once. This specimen was peripheral blood, taken on day 0 of AZD1222 vaccination. These receptors were taken from an adult in good health.

The chain couples TRBV11-2 to TRBJ2-5; D is perhaps TRBD1 (6 bases). The V end lost 3 bases, the J end lost 4 bases, and 15 bases lay between the germline ends. Germline V CDR1 and CDR2: SGHAT, FQNNGV. The CDR3 has 15 residues. In nucleotides, the CDR3 is TGTGCCAGCAGCTTGGGGGCGGGCAAGGGAGAGACCCAGTACTTC. Translating gives CASSLGAGKGETQYF.

This clone was counted a few times. This rearrangement joins TRBV3-1 (or the pseudogene TRBV3-2) to TRBJ2-1, with D hard to call. Trimming shortened V by 2 bases and J by 4 bases, and 21 bases separated the two germline ends. Germline CDR1 is LGHDT and CDR2 is YNNKEL (reference sequence). The CDR3 is 18 amino acids. The CDR3 loop reads CASSQKTLVSHLYNEQFF. The DNA for the CDR3 is TGTGCCAGCAGCCAAAAAACCCTGGTTAGCCATTTATACAATGAGCAGTTCTTC.

The chain joins TRBV4-3 to TRBJ1-1, with 8 bases fitting TRBD1. Losses at the gene ends were 4 bases for V and 11 bases for J; bases not matched to a gene: 12. From germline, CDR1 is LGHNA and CDR2 YSLEER. The CDR3 has 14 amino acids. The CDR3 DNA follows: TGCGCCAGCAGCCTTTCATACTCGGACAGGGCGGCTTTCTTT. This gives the protein CASSLSYSDRAAFF.

This clone was recorded a few times. This chain uses TRBV6-2 or TRBV6-3 with TRBJ2-3; 7 nucleotides line up with TRBD1. Germline V gene lookup returns CDR1 MNHEY and CDR2 SVGEGT. CDR3 length: 16 residues. The J segment lost 2 bases and the V segment lost 0 bases, leaving 5 bases of the junction unmatched. DNA for the CDR3: TGTGCCAGCAGTTACTCACCAGGGACAGCCACAGATACGCAGTATTTT. Translation: CASSYSPGTATDTQYF.

The V gene is TRBV5-1, the J gene TRBJ1-2; no definite D call. From germline, CDR1 is SGHRS and CDR2 YFSETQ. The V end lost 2 bases, the J end lost 0 bases, and 8 bases lay between the germline ends. The CDR3 covers 14 residues. CDR3 region: CASSLVTSNYGYTF. As DNA, the CDR3 is TGCGCCAGCAGCTTAGTTACCTCTAACTATGGCTACACCTTC.

This chain's CDR3 is CASSNPGGTNTGELFF. CDR3 coding DNA: TGTGCCAGCAGTAACCCAGGGGGCACGAACACCGGGGAGCTGTTTTTT. The chain is built from TRBV6-2 or TRBV6-3 and TRBJ2-2; 8 positions agree with TRBD1. J was trimmed by 0 bases and V by 5 bases; bases with no gene match: 5. Germline V gives CDR1 MNHEY, CDR2 SVGEGT. This CDR3 is 16 amino acids long.

The chain uses TRBV6-1 and TRBJ2-1; the D is unclear. The germline CDR1 and CDR2 sequences are MNHNS and SASEGT. CDR3 size: 11 residues. V was trimmed by 1 base and J by 15 bases, leaving 10 bases between them. CDR3 DNA: TGTGCCAGCAGTGAAGGGCAACTGGGGTTCTTC. Protein sequence: CASSEGQLGFF.

CDR3 coding DNA: TGTGCCAGCAGCGGAAACTCCTACAATGAGCAGTTCTTC. Protein sequence: CASSGNSYNEQFF. V is TRBV27 and J is TRBJ2-1; the D is unclear. Germline lookup yields CDR1 MNHEY and CDR2 SMNVEV (reference sequence). The V and J ends lost 6 bases and 0 bases respectively, with 6 bases between them. This CDR3 has 13 amino acids.

This clone was recorded once. This chain links TRBV2 with TRBJ2-1; D might be TRBD1 (5 bases). Germline V gene lookup returns CDR1 SNHLY and CDR2 FYNNEI. CDR3 size: 15 residues. V dropped 3 bases and J dropped 8 bases, with 17 bases sitting between them. CDR3 sequence (DNA): TGTGCCAGCAGTGAGGGGCCCAGTCGTACCGATGAGCAGTTCTTC. As protein: CASSEGPSRTDEQFF.